The subject of this entry is one T cell receptor beta chain. The data derive from a study of a mutant IDH1 vaccine in newly diagnosed glioma. Study-level information: Of treated patients, approximately 62% were men and approximately 40% women, averaging around 40 years.

V lost 8 bases and J 4 bases, leaving 23 bases between the germline ends. Germline V gene lookup returns CDR1 MGHRA and CDR2 YSYEKL. The CDR3 loop spans 16 amino acids. As for time point: baseline, week 1 (first vaccination visit). Described treatment: pre-vaccination baseline after standard-of-care therapy. Donors harbored newly found WHO grade 3 or 4 IDH1-mutant, ATRX-lost astrocytomas. Measured with immunoSEQ multiplex PCR; TCRdb has only the in-frame clones, and not every one. In the table there are approximately 92,000 clones, about 83% of which are singletons. The TCR comes from a woman aged 45-65 years with glioma. J is TRBJ2-5 and V is TRBV4-1, with D perhaps matching TRBD2 (6 bases). The material sequenced was PBMCs, taken from a glioma patient treated with radiotherapy, temozolomide or both. CDR3: CASRPSSGGATETQYF. The DNA for the CDR3 is TGCGCCAGCCGTCCATCCAGCGGCGGGGCGACAGAGACCCAGTACTTC.